The 18 T cell receptor beta chains presented below share a single source sample, sequenced in a study of cytomegalovirus exposure and HLA in healthy donors. A multiplex PCR was run with 60 Vbeta primers and 13 Jbeta primers. The assay was immunoSEQ multiplex PCR, and TCRdb's table has in-frame clones only and misses some. Of tens of thousands of clones listed, almost 80% are singletons. The sequenced sample consisted of PBMCs. The receptors here all came from a female donor in good health and CMV-seronegative.

This clone appeared a few times. This sequence joins TRBV21-1 and TRBJ2-2; the table assigns TRBD1, which was not confirmed against the DNA. TRBV21-1 is flagged as a pseudogene. The CDR3 is 16 residues long. CDR3 loop: CASSKGRGIFTGELFF. Written as DNA, the CDR3 is TGTGCCAGCAGCAAAGGCAGGGGAATTTTCACCGGGGAGCTGTTTTTT.

This CDR3 reads CASGQGTNQPQHF. Written as DNA, the CDR3 is TGTGCCAGTGGGCAGGGAACAAATCAGCCCCAGCATTTT. The genes are TRBV28 and TRBJ1-5, with D perhaps matching TRBD1 (5 bases). This CDR3 spans 13 amino acids. Trimming stripped 9 bases from V and 4 bases from J, with 13 bases between. CDR1 MDHEN and CDR2 SYDVKM come from the germline V gene.

The V gene is TRBV5-1, the J gene TRBJ1-2; tentative D call: TRBD1 (6 bases). The CDR3 consists of 13 residues. Trimming pared 2 bases from V and 5 bases from J, leaving 10 bases between. The V gene's germline CDR1 is SGHRS and CDR2 YFSETQ. The CDR3 nucleotides read TGCGCCAGCAGCTTTACAGGGTTATATGGCTACACCTTC. Protein product: CASSFTGLYGYTF.

The rearrangement links TRBV5-1 to TRBJ2-2; 9 nucleotides match TRBD1. Germline trimming cut 6 bases from V and 5 bases from J; bases unmatched to any gene: 11. In germline, CDR1 is SGHRS, CDR2 YFSETQ. The CDR3 runs 16 residues. CDR3 sequence (DNA): TGCGCCAGCACCTTTAACAGGGGGCCGGGAACCGGGGAGCTGTTTTTT. Residues: CASTFNRGPGTGELFF.

The chain carries TRBV14 and TRBJ2-1, with D uncertain. Germline lookup yields CDR1 SGHDN and CDR2 FVKESK. The CDR3 contains 13 residues. V was cut by 3 bases and J by 8 bases, with 11 bases left in between. The CDR3 sequence is CASSQAGNDEQFF. In nucleotides, the CDR3 is TGTGCCAGCAGCCAGGCAGGAAACGATGAGCAGTTCTTC.

The rearrangement joins TRBV20-1 to TRBJ2-1, with D unresolved. Germline V gene lookup returns CDR1 DFQATT and CDR2 SNEGSKA (reference sequence). Trimming shortened V by 6 bases and J by 4 bases, and 7 bases separated the two germline ends. This CDR3 spans 11 amino acids. Here the CDR3 reads CSAPFYNEQFF. The CDR3 nucleotides read TGCAGTGCCCCTTTTTACAATGAGCAGTTCTTC.

V usage is TRBV5-4 and J usage is TRBJ2-3, with a weak D call TRBD1 (5 bases). Germline V lookup: CDR1 SGHNT, CDR2 YYREEE (reference sequence). Trimming cost V 4 bases and J 0 bases, with 9 bases left between them. CDR3 size: 14 residues. Here the CDR3 DNA reads TGTGCCAGCAGCCCAGACAGCAGCACAGATACGCAGTATTTT. Its translation: CASSPDSSTDTQYF.

The rearrangement uses TRBV7-6 and TRBJ2-5; 9 positions agree with TRBD2. The CDR3 runs to 19 residues. Germline CDR1 and CDR2: SGHVS and FNYEAQ. After removal of 1 base from V and 5 bases from J, the junction contained 17 bases not matched to a gene. CDR3 sequence: CASSLVRGGGSHASETQYF. The CDR3 bases are TGTGCCAGCAGCTTAGTGCGGGGGGGCGGGTCCCACGCGAGCGAGACCCAGTACTTC.

This chain connects TRBV7-2 to TRBJ2-7; TRBD2 matches at 9 bases. Per the germline V gene, CDR1 is SGHTA and CDR2 is FQGNSA. J lost 7 bases, V lost 5 bases, and 12 bases had no gene match. The CDR3 totals 15 residues. CDR3 nucleotides: TGTGCCAGCAGCCTACCGACTAGCGGTCCTAGAGAGCAGTACTTC. Protein sequence: CASSLPTSGPREQYF. Full variable domain (rest looked up from reference TRBV7-2 and TRBJ2-7): GAGVSQSPSNKVTEKGKDVELRCDPISGHTALYWYRQSLGQGLEFLIYFQGNSAPDKSGLPSDRFSAERTGGSVSTLTIQRTQQEDSAVYLCASSLPTSGPREQYFGPGTRLTVT.

The rearrangement uses TRBV19 and TRBJ1-2; 7 positions match TRBD1. Trimming removed 7 bases from V and 2 bases from J; junction bases left unmatched: 13. Per the germline V gene, CDR1 is LNHDA and CDR2 is SQIVND (reference sequence). This CDR3 is 16 amino acids long. This CDR3 reads CASTPQMAGGNYGYTF. CDR3 in DNA: TGTGCCAGTACCCCTCAGATGGCAGGGGGAAACTATGGCTACACCTTC.

This clone was found a few times. The chain couples TRBV19 to TRBJ1-5; D gene uncertain. V was trimmed by 3 bases and J by 11 bases, leaving 20 bases between them. Germline V CDR1 and CDR2: LNHDA, SQIVND (reference sequence). This CDR3 region has 15 residues. The DNA of the CDR3 is TGTGCCAGTAGTATTTCGGCAGGCTTCGTGGATTCCCAGCATTTT. Translation: CASSISAGFVDSQHF.

This clone was observed once. DNA for the CDR3: TGCGCCAGCAGAACGACAGGGGCTATCGAGCAGTACTTC. This translates into CASRTTGAIEQYF. The V call is TRBV5-1, the J call TRBJ2-7; 8 nucleotides line up with TRBD1. Trimming took 5 bases from V and 6 from J; bases not matched to a gene: 7. Germline-derived CDR1 and CDR2 are SGHRS and YFSETQ. This CDR3 comprises 13 residues.

The rearrangement uses TRBV2 and TRBJ1-1; D call uncertain. Germline V gene lookup returns CDR1 SNHLY and CDR2 FYNNEI. The CDR3 extends over 14 amino acids. Trimming left V 2 bases short and J 3 bases short, with 10 bases between. The CDR3 bases are TGTGCCAGCAGTGAAACCCGGGAGTACACTGAAGCTTTCTTT. It yields the protein CASSETREYTEAFF.

The V gene is TRBV6-6, the J gene TRBJ2-2, with TRBD1 matching over 9 bases. V lost 2 bases, J lost 4 bases, and 5 bases stayed unmatched. The germline CDR1 and CDR2 sequences are MNHNY and SVGAGI (reference sequence). This CDR3 has 16 residues. The CDR3 DNA reads TGTGCCAGCAGTTACACTACAGGGGGCGGCACCGGGGAGCTGTTTTTT. The encoded protein is CASSYTTGGGTGELFF.

The CDR3 region is CASSQNSGGGSYEQYF. The DNA of the CDR3 is TGCGCCAGCAGCCAAAATAGCGGGGGCGGGTCCTACGAGCAGTACTTC. The rearrangement uses TRBV4-3 and TRBJ2-7; 9 bases align to TRBD2. Germline CDR1 is LGHNA and CDR2 is YSLEER. The CDR3 has 16 amino acids. V was pared by 2 bases and J by 1 base, with 6 bases of the junction left unmatched.

This chain joins TRBV5-6 and TRBJ2-7, with 9 bases matching TRBD2. Germline V gene sequence: CDR1 SGHDT, CDR2 YYEEEE. The CDR3 totals 16 residues. Unmatched junction bases numbered 15, after V lost 4 bases and J lost 7 bases. In nucleotides, the CDR3 is TGTGCCAGCAGCCTCCCCGGATTAGCGGGAGTGGAAGAGCAGTACTTC. It codes for CASSLPGLAGVEEQYF.

V is TRBV28 and J is TRBJ2-2; the match to TRBD2 covers 16 bases. Germline lookup yields CDR1 MDHEN and CDR2 SYDVKM. The V segment lost 2 bases and the J segment 0 bases; nucleotides outside the gene matches: 6. This CDR3 has 20 residues. The CDR3 spells CASSLLWGLAGGTNTGELFF. In nucleotides, the CDR3 is TGTGCCAGCAGTTTACTTTGGGGACTAGCGGGGGGGACGAACACCGGGGAGCTGTTTTTT.

The chain is built from TRBV7-9 and TRBJ2-6; weak D call: TRBD1 (6 bases). Trimming left V 5 bases short and J 0 bases short, with 17 bases between. The length of the CDR3 is 18 residues. Germline V gives CDR1 SEHNR, CDR2 FQNEAQ (reference sequence). DNA for the CDR3: TGTGCCAGCAGCCCCGCCAGGGGACCTAGCTCTGGGGCCAACGTCCTGACTTTC. Protein: CASSPARGPSSGANVLTF.